These 22 T cell receptor beta chains came from one sample sequenced in a study of cytomegalovirus exposure and HLA in healthy donors. 13 Jbeta primers and 60 Vbeta primers were used for the PCR. The assay was immunoSEQ multiplex PCR, and TCRdb's table has in-frame clones only and misses some. The table has under 150,000 clones, just under 80% seen once. The specimen was PBMCs. The receptors come from a woman between 35 and 50 years old in good health and CMV-seronegative.

As regards this clone: A read error may account for a junction end that differs from germline. The chain joins TRBV9 to TRBJ2-4; 7 bases fit TRBD1. The CDR3 runs 14 residues. Looked up from germline, CDR1 is SGDLS and CDR2 is YYNGEE. CDR3 sequence reads: CASSSGQSENSQYF. In nucleotides, the CDR3 is TGTGCCAGCAGCTCGGGACAGAGTGAAAACAGTCAGTACTTC.

The chain combines TRBV18 with TRBJ1-1; possible D gene TRBD1, 6 bases. The CDR3 is made up of 14 amino acids. Trimming stripped 4 bases from V and 7 bases from J, with 16 bases between. Germline V gives CDR1 KGHSH, CDR2 LQKENI. The CDR3 reads CASSLGGRGVEAFF. The CDR3 DNA reads as TGTGCCAGCTCACTTGGGGGCAGGGGAGTTGAAGCTTTCTTT.

With regard to this clone: Mismatch with germline at one junction end may stem from a read error. The chain combines TRBV11-2 with TRBJ2-1; D is possibly TRBD2 (6 bases). There are 14 residues in the CDR3. Germline V gene sequence: CDR1 SGHAT, CDR2 FQNNGV. CDR3 protein: CASSLARGYNEQFF. The CDR3 bases are TGTGCCAGCAGTTTAGCGCGGGGTTACAATGAGCAGTTCTTC.

CDR3: CASSSSSGGTDTQYF. Here the CDR3 DNA reads TGTGCCAGCAGTTCCTCTAGCGGGGGCACAGATACGCAGTATTTT. V usage is TRBV27 and J usage is TRBJ2-3; TRBD2 matches at 9 bases. From germline, CDR1 is MNHEY and CDR2 SMNVEV (reference sequence). The junction had 3 bases not matched to a gene; V was cut back by 4 bases and J by 1 base. This CDR3 has 15 amino acids.

V and J are TRBV6-5 and TRBJ2-7; the D gene is possibly TRBD1 (5 bases). Between the trimmed V and J ends, which lost 4 bases and 10 bases, there was a span of 11 bases. The germline V gene has CDR1 MNHEY and CDR2 SVGAGI. The CDR3 loop spans 11 amino acids. The CDR3 nucleotides are TGTGCCAGCAGTTTCGACAGATTCCAGTACTTC. This encodes CASSFDRFQYF.

This chain uses TRBV11-2 with TRBJ1-2; no firm D call. This CDR3 has 13 amino acids. Trimming stripped 8 bases from V and 4 bases from J, with 14 bases between. Per germline, CDR1 SGHAT and CDR2 FQNNGV. The CDR3 region has the DNA TGTGCCAGCCGCCTGGGGAGTTCCTATGGCTACACCTTC. Protein product: CASRLGSSYGYTF.

The V and J genes are TRBV5-5 and TRBJ2-7; D might be TRBD1 (6 bases). The CDR3 runs 17 residues. Germline lookup yields CDR1 SGHKS and CDR2 YYEKEE (reference sequence). V was pared by 0 bases and J by 0 bases, with 16 bases between. The CDR3 region is CASSLDGAGVYSYEQYF. The CDR3 DNA reads TGTGCCAGCAGCTTGGACGGAGCAGGGGTTTACTCCTACGAGCAGTACTTC. Full variable domain (rest looked up from reference TRBV5-5 and TRBJ2-7): DAGVTQSPTHLIKTRGQQVTLRCSPISGHKSVSWYQQVLGQGPQFIFQYYEKEERGRGNFPDRFSARQFPNYSSELNVNALLLGDSALYLCASSLDGAGVYSYEQYFGPGTRLTVT.

The J gene is TRBJ1-6, the V gene TRBV7-3; 7 bases fit TRBD1. Germline V gene sequence: CDR1 SGHTA, CDR2 FQGTGA. This CDR3 contains 15 residues. J gave up 8 bases and V 5 bases, and 9 bases lay outside the gene matches. This chain's CDR3 is CASSRTGQGDSPLHF. For the CDR3, the DNA is TGTGCCAGCAGCCGTACGGGGCAGGGGGATTCACCCCTCCACTTT.

The V call is TRBV9, the J call TRBJ2-3; D is possibly TRBD2 (6 bases). Looked up from germline, CDR1 is SGDLS and CDR2 is YYNGEE. This CDR3 has 16 residues. Trimming took 3 bases from V and 3 from J, leaving 17 bases between them. The CDR3 nucleotides are TGTGCCAGCAGCGGGACACTCGCGGGGCAAACAGATACGCAGTATTTT. Its protein product is CASSGTLAGQTDTQYF.

This chain links TRBV4-2 with TRBJ2-1, with 11 bases fitting TRBD2. This CDR3 is 16 amino acids long. Germline V gene lookup returns CDR1 LGHNA and CDR2 YNFKEQ. The ends lost 0 bases at V and 4 bases at J; junction bases unmatched: 2. Written as DNA, the CDR3 is TGTGCCAGCAGCCAAGAGGGACTAGCGGCGTACAATGAGCAGTTCTTC. Protein: CASSQEGLAAYNEQFF.

The chain joins TRBV2 to TRBJ2-7, with 11 bases aligning to TRBD2. Unmatched junction bases numbered 5, after V lost 4 bases and J lost 0 bases. Germline lookup yields CDR1 SNHLY and CDR2 FYNNEI. The CDR3 contains 16 residues. CDR3 coding DNA: TGTGCCAGCAGTGTCCGACTAGCGGGGCCCTCCTACGAGCAGTACTTC. It is translated as CASSVRLAGPSYEQYF.

J is TRBJ2-5 and V is TRBV27, with TRBD2 as a possible D gene (6 bases). This CDR3 spans 17 amino acids. Germline CDR1 and CDR2: MNHEY and SMNVEV (reference sequence). V was clipped by 0 bases and J by 0 bases, with 14 bases between them. DNA for the CDR3: TGTGCCAGCAGTTTATCAATAGCGGTGCCCGACCAAGAGACCCAGTACTTC. Translated, it gives CASSLSIAVPDQETQYF.

This clone appeared once. CDR3 coding DNA: TGCGCCAGTGCCGGACAGGGGAACACTGAAGCTTTCTTT. This translates into CASAGQGNTEAFF. The chain combines TRBV10-2 with TRBJ1-1; 8 bases align to TRBD1. The V gene end was trimmed by 9 bases and the J gene end by 1 base; junction bases not matched to a gene: 4. This CDR3 spans 13 amino acids. From germline, CDR1 is WSHSY and CDR2 SAAADI.

The chain has TRBV6-6 and TRBJ1-5, with D possibly being TRBD1 (6 bases). Germline V gene data show CDR1 as MNHNY and CDR2 as SVGAGI (reference sequence). The CDR3 contains 14 residues. Trimming shortened V by 7 bases and J by 5 bases, and 15 bases separated the two germline ends. The CDR3 region is CASMGAQADQPQHF. In DNA, the CDR3 is TGTGCCAGCATGGGGGCGCAGGCGGATCAGCCCCAGCATTTT.

The V call is TRBV28, the J call TRBJ1-5; D may be TRBD1 (6 bases). V shed 4 bases and J shed 1 base, with 17 bases lying between them. Germline-derived CDR1 and CDR2 are MDHEN and SYDVKM. CDR3 size: 17 residues. CDR3 amino acids: CASSSAAGGVSNQPQHF. DNA of the CDR3: TGTGCCAGCAGTTCCGCGGCGGGGGGCGTAAGCAATCAGCCCCAGCATTTT.

The V call is TRBV6-1, the J call TRBJ2-7; D is undetermined. The CDR3 is 15 residues long. V lost 6 bases and J lost 2, with 17 bases in between. In germline, CDR1 is MNHNS, CDR2 SASEGT. This CDR3 is CASSLTVVITYEQYF. CDR3 coding DNA: TGTGCCAGCAGCCTTACAGTCGTGATAACCTACGAGCAGTACTTC.

This chain joins TRBV28 and TRBJ1-2, with D unresolved. CDR1 and CDR2 (germline): MDHEN, SYDVKM. The V gene lost 7 bases and the J gene lost 5 bases, with 20 bases spanning the gap. The CDR3 extends over 15 amino acids. The CDR3 protein is CASIAAGSSMYGYTF. The CDR3 DNA reads TGTGCCAGCATAGCCGCCGGGTCGTCCATGTATGGCTACACCTTC.

This clone turned up a few times. The chain has TRBV30 and TRBJ2-1; 7 bases map to TRBD2. This CDR3 comprises 14 residues. With 0 bases clipped from V and 6 bases from J, the junction kept 5 bases outside the gene matches. The germline CDR1 and CDR2 sequences are GTSNPN and SVGIG (reference sequence). CDR3 sequence (DNA): TGTGCCTGGAGTGTATGGGCTAGCGGCAATGAGCAGTTCTTC. Its protein product is CAWSVWASGNEQFF. The full variable domain, its missing parts supplied by reference TRBV30 and TRBJ2-1, is SQTIHQWPATLVQPVGSPLSLECTVEGTSNPNLYWYRQAAGRGLQLLFYSVGIGQISSEVPQNLSASRPQDRQFILSSKKLLLSDSGFYLCAWSVWASGNEQFFGPGTRLTVL.

This clone occurred once. The gene calls are TRBV28 and TRBJ1-1; a possible D gene is TRBD1 (6 bases). Deletions cut 5 bases from V and 4 bases from J, with 11 bases between. CDR1 and CDR2 from the germline V gene are MDHEN and SYDVKM. The CDR3 contains 13 residues. The CDR3 is CASSPHRATEAFF. DNA of the CDR3: TGTGCCAGCAGTCCCCACAGGGCCACTGAAGCTTTCTTT.

This clone was detected only once. The chain uses TRBV28 and TRBJ1-1; 8 bases align to TRBD1. The CDR3 totals 14 residues. J was trimmed by 5 bases and V by 7 bases; bases with no gene match: 9. Germline loops: CDR1 MDHEN, CDR2 SYDVKM. The CDR3 nucleotides read TGTGCCAGCAAAAGGACAGGGAGTATAACTGAAGCTTTCTTT. Protein: CASKRTGSITEAFF.

V is TRBV28 and J is TRBJ1-2, with TRBD1 matching over 12 bases. Germline CDR1 reads MDHEN; CDR2 reads SYDVKM. The CDR3 totals 15 residues. V shed 2 bases and J 6 bases; nucleotides not matched to a gene: 4. The CDR3 here is CASSLDRDRGHGYTF. CDR3 sequence (DNA): TGTGCCAGCAGTTTAGATCGGGACAGGGGGCATGGCTACACCTTC.

The table lists this clone with a few counts. The chain employs TRBV28 and TRBJ1-5, with D possibly being TRBD1 (6 bases). The ends were cut back, 8 bases at V and 7 bases at J, with 12 bases in the middle. CDR3 length: 12 residues. Germline lookup yields CDR1 MDHEN and CDR2 SYDVKM. The CDR3 coding sequence is TGTGCCAGCCATACAGGGTTACAGCCCCAGCATTTT. This codes for CASHTGLQPQHF.